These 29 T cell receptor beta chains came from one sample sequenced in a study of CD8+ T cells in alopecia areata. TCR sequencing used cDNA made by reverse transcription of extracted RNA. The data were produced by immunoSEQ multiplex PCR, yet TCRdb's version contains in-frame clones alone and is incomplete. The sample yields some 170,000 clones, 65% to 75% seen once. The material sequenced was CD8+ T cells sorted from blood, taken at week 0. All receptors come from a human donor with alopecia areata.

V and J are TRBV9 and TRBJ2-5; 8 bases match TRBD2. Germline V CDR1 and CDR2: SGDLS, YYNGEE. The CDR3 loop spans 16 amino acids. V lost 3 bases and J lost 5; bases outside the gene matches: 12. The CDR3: CASSARSGAGMETQYF. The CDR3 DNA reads TGTGCCAGCAGCGCCCGTAGCGGGGCAGGGATGGAGACCCAGTACTTC.

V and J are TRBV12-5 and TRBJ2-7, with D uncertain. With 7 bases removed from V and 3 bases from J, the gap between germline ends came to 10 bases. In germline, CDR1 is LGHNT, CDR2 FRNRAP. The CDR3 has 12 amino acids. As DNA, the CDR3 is TGTGCTAGTGTAGCAGGAGACTACGAGCAGTACTTC. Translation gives CASVAGDYEQYF.

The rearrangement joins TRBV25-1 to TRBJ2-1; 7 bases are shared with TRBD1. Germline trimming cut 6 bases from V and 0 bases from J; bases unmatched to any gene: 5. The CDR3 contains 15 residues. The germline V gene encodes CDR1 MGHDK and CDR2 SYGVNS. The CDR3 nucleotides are TGTGCCAGCAGCCGGGACAGCAACTCCTACAATGAGCAGTTCTTC. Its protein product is CASSRDSNSYNEQFF.

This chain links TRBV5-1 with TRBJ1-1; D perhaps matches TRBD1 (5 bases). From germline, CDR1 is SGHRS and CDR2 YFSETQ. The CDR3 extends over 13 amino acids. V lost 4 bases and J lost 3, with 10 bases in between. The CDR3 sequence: CASSQTGYTEAFF. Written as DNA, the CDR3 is TGCGCCAGCAGCCAAACAGGTTACACTGAAGCTTTCTTT.

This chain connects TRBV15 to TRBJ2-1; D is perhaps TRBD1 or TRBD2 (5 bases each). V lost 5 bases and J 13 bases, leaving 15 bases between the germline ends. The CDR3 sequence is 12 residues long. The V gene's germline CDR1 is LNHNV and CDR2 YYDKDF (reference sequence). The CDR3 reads CATSPPGAIQFF. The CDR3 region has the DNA TGTGCCACCAGCCCCCCCGGGGCAATCCAGTTCTTC.

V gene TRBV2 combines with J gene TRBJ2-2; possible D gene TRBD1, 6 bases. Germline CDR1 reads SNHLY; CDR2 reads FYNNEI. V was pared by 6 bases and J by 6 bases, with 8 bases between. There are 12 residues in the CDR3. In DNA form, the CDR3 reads TGTGCCAGCAGGGACAGCTCCGGGGAGCTGTTTTTT. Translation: CASRDSSGELFF.

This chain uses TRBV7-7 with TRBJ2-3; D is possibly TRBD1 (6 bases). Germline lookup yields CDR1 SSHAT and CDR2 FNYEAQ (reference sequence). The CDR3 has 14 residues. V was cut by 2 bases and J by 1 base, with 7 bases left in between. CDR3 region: CASSLRQGTDTQYF. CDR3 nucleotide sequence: TGTGCCAGCAGCTTAAGACAGGGCACAGATACGCAGTATTTT.

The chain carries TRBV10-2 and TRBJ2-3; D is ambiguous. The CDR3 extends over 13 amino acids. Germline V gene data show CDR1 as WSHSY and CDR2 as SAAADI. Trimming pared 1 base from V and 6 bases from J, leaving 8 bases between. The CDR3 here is CASSEYWLDTQYF. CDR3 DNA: TGCGCCAGCAGTGAGTACTGGTTGGATACGCAGTATTTT.

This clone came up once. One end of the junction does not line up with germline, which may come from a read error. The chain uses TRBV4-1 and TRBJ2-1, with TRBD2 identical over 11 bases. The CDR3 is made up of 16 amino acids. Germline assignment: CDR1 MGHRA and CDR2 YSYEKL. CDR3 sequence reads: CASSPATSGNYNEQFF. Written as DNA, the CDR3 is TGTGCCAGCAGCCCAGCGACTAGCGGGAACTACAATGAGCAGTTCTTC.

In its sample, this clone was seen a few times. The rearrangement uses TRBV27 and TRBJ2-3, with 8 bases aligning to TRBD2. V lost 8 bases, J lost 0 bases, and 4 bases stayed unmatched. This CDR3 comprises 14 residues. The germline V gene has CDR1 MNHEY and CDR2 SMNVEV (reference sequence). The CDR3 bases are TGTGCCAGCTGCCGGGGGGGCAGCACAGATACGCAGTATTTT. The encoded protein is CASCRGGSTDTQYF.

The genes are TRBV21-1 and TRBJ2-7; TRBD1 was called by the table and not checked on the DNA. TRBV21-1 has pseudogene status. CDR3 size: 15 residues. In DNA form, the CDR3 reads TGTGCCAGCAGCCCCCTCCGTACAGGGGGTTACGAGCAGTACTTC. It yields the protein CASSPLRTGGYEQYF.

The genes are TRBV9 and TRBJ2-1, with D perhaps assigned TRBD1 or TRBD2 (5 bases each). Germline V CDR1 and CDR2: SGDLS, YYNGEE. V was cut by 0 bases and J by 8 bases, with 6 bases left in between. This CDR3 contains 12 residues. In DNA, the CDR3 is TGTGCCAGCAGCGTAGTGGGGGATGAGCAGTTCTTC. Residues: CASSVVGDEQFF.

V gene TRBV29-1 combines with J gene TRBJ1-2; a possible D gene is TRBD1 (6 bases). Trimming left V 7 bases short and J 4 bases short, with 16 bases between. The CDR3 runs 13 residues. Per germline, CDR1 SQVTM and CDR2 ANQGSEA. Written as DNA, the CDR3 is TGCAGCGCCGAGGGTGGGGGCTTCTATGGCTACACCTTC. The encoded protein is CSAEGGGFYGYTF.

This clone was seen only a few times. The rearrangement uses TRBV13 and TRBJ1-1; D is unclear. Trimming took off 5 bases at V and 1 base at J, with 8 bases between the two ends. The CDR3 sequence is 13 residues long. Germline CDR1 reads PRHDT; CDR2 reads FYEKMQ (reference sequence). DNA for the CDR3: TGTGCCAGCAGCCTGCCGGGGAACACTGAAGCTTTCTTT. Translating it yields CASSLPGNTEAFF.

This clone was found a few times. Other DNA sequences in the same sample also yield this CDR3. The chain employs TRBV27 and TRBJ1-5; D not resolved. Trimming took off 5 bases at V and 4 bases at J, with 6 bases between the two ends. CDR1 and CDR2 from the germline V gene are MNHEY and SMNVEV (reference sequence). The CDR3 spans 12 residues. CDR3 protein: CASSEGNQPQHF. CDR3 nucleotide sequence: TGTGCCAGCAGTGAAGGTAATCAGCCCCAGCATTTT.

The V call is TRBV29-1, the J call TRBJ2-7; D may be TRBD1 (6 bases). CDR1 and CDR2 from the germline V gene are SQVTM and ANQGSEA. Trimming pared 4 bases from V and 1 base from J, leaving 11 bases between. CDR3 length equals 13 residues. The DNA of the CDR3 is TGCAGCGTTGTGGACAGTTTATCCTACGAGCAGTACTTC. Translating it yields CSVVDSLSYEQYF.

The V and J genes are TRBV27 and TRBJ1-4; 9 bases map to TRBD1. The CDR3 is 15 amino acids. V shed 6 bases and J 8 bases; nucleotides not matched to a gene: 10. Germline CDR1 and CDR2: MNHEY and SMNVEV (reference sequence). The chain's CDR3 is CASSSTTGGGEKLFF. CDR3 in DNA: TGTGCCAGCAGCTCGACGACAGGGGGTGGCGAAAAACTGTTTTTT.

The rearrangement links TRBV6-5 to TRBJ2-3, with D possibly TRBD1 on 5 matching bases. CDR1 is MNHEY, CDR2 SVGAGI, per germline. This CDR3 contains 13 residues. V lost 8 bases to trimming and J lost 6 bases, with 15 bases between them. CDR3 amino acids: CASGRLDTDTQYF. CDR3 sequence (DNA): TGTGCCAGCGGGCGTTTGGACACGGATACGCAGTATTTT.

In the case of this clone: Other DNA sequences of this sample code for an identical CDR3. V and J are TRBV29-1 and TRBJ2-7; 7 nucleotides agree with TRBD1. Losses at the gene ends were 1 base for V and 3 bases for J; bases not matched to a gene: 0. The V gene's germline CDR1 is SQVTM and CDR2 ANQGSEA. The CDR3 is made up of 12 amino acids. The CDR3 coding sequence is TGCAGCGTTGAAGGGGACAGCTACGAGCAGTACTTC. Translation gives CSVEGDSYEQYF.

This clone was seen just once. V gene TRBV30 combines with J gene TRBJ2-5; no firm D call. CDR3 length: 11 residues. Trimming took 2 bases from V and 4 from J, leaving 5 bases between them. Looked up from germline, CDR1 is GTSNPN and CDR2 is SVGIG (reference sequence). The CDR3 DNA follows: TGTGCCTGGAGTAACGGAGAGACCCAGTACTTC. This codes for CAWSNGETQYF.

The CDR3 loop is CASSIGREQFF. CDR3 DNA: TGTGCCAGTAGTATCGGACGGGAGCAGTTCTTC. This chain connects TRBV19 to TRBJ2-1; D unclear. Trimming shortened V by 3 bases and J by 10 bases, and 7 bases separated the two germline ends. Germline loops: CDR1 LNHDA, CDR2 SQIVND (reference sequence). This CDR3 contains 11 residues.

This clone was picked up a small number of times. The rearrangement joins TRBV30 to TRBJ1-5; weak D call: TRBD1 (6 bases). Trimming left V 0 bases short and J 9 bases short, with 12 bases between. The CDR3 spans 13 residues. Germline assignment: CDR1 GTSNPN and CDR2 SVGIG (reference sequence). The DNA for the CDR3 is TGTGCCTGGAGTGTGGGCAGGGGAGGGCCCCAGCATTTT. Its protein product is CAWSVGRGGPQHF.

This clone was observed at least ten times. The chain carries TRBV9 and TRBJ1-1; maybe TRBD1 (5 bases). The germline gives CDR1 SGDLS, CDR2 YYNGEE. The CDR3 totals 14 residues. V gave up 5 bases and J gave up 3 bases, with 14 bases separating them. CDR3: CASRGQGRYTEAFF. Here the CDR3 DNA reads TGTGCCAGCAGAGGCCAGGGAAGGTACACTGAAGCTTTCTTT.

CDR3 coding DNA: TGTGCCAGCAAATTGGGGAGTACAGATACGCAGTATTTT. This encodes CASKLGSTDTQYF. The V call is TRBV2, the J call TRBJ2-3; possible D gene TRBD2, 5 bases. CDR1 and CDR2 (germline): SNHLY, FYNNEI. Trimming removed 7 bases at V and 3 bases at J, with 11 bases between. The CDR3 sequence is 13 residues long.

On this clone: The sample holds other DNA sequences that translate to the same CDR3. CDR3 protein: CSVDGGSSYNEQFF. In DNA, the CDR3 is TGCAGCGTTGATGGGGGGAGCTCCTACAATGAGCAGTTCTTC. The V and J genes are TRBV29-1 and TRBJ2-1, with D perhaps matching TRBD2 (6 bases). The V gene lost 3 bases and the J gene lost 0 bases, with 9 bases spanning the gap. Germline V CDR1 and CDR2: SQVTM, ANQGSEA. CDR3 size: 14 residues.

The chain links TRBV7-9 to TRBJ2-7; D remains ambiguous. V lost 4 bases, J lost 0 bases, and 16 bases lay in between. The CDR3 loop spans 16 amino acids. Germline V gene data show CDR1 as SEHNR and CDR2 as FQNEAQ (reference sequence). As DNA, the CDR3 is TGTGCCAGCAGCTCGATCCGCGACGGCCCCTCCTACGAGCAGTACTTC. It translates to CASSSIRDGPSYEQYF.

In nucleotides, the CDR3 is TGCGCCAGCAGCAACGGGGACAGGGGAGAGACCCAGTACTTC. This gives the protein CASSNGDRGETQYF. The genes are TRBV4-1 and TRBJ2-5, with 10 bases aligning to TRBD1. This CDR3 has 14 residues. CDR1 is MGHRA, CDR2 YSYEKL, per germline. The V and J ends lost 5 bases and 4 bases, in that order; junction bases with no gene match: 4.

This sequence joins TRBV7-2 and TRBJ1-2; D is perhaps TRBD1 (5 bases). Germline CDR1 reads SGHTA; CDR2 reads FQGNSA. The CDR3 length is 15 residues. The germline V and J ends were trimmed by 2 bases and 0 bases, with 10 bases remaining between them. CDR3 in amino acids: CASSLHRGSNYGYTF. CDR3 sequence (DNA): TGTGCCAGCAGCTTACATAGGGGTTCTAACTATGGCTACACCTTC.

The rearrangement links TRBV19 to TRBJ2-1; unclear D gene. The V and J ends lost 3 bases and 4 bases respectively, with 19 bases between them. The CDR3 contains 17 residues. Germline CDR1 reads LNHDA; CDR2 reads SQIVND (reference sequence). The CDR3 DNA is TGTGCCAGTAGTATGCTTCACCCCCCATCGGAGTACAATGAGCAGTTCTTC. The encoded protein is CASSMLHPPSEYNEQFF. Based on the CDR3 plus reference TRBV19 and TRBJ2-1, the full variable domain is DGGITQSPKYLFRKEGQNVTLSCEQNLNHDAMYWYRQDPGQGLRLIYYSQIVNDFQKGDIAEGYSVSREKKESFPLTVTSAQKNPTAFYLCASSMLHPPSEYNEQFFGPGTRLTVL.